This T cell receptor (beta chain) came from a study of human T cells and chemical hapten exposure. For the study at large: Small pooled library volume differences chiefly drove per-sample TCR yield variation.

Sample time point: patch test 2, 6 weeks after DPC sensitization. Described treatment: therapeutic diphenylcyclopropenone sensitization with weekly scalp DPC. Phlebotomy was performed prior to application of every patch test. Turning to this clonotype: As yet, its antigen is unknown.

TCRdb re-called the RACE reads through MiXCR, storing one row per CDR3 protein. The sample contains just over 350,000 distinct CDR3 sequences, just under 6.5% of which appear only once. Study-wide results and limits: Alopecia in the donors means their immune response may deviate from healthy people's. DPC sensitization left the count of TCRs above 1 in 1000 unchanged.

V was shortened by 4 bases and J by 4 bases, with 17 bases between the two germline ends. Germline CDR1 is MNHEY and CDR2 is SVGEGT. This CDR3 spans 15 amino acids. This receptor was obtained from a woman under 30 with alopecia areata. Some clones in this sample may be carry-over from other donors' samples. The specimen comprised whole blood, sampled in connection with sensitization to the hapten diphenylcyclopropenone (DPC). The gene calls are TRBV6-2 or TRBV6-3 and TRBJ2-7, with D possibly matching TRBD2 (6 bases). The CDR3 DNA is TGTGCCAGCAGTTCCCACGGGGAAGGGAGGTACGAGCAGTACTTC. Amino acid sequence: CASSSHGEGRYEQYF.